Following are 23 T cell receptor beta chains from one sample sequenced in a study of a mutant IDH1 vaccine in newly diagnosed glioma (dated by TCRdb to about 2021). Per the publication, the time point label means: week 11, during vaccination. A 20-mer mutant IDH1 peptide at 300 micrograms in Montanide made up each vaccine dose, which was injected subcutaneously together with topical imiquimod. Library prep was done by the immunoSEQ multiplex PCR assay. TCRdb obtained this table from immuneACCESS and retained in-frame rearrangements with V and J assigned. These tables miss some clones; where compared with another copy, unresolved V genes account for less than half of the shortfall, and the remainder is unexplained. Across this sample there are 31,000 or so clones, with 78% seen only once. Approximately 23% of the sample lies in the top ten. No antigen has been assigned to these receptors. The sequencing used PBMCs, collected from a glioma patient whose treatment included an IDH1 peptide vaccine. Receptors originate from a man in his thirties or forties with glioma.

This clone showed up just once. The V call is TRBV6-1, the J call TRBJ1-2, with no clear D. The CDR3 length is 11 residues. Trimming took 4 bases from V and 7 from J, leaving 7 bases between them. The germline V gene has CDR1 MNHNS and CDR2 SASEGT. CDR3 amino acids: CASSGRPGYTF. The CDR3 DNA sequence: TGTGCCAGCAGTGGGAGACCTGGCTACACCTTC.

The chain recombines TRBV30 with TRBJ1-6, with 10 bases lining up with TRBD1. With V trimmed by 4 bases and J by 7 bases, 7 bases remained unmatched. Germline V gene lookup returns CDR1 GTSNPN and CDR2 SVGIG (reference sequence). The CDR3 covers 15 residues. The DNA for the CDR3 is TGTGCCTGGACTCGGGACAGGGGATTAAATTCACCCCTCCACTTT. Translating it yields CAWTRDRGLNSPLHF.

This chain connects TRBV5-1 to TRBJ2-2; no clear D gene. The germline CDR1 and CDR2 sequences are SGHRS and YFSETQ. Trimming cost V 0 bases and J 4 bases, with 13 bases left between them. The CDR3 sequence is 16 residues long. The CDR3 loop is CASSLADTVSTGELFF. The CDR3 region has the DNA TGCGCCAGCAGCTTGGCCGACACTGTGAGCACCGGGGAGCTGTTTTTT.

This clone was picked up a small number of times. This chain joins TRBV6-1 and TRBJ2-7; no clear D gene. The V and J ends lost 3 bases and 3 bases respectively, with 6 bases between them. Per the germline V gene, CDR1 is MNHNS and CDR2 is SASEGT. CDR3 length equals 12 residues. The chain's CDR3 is CASSDEGYEQYF. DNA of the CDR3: TGTGCCAGCAGTGACGAAGGCTACGAGCAGTACTTC.

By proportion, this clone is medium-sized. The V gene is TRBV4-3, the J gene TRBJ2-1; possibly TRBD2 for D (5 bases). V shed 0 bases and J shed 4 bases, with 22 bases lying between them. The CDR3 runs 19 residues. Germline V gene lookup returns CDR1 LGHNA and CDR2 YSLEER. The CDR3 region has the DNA TGCGCCAGCAGCCAAGAGAGTCGGCGTACAAGGGAGCGTTACAATGAGCAGTTCTTC. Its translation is CASSQESRRTRERYNEQFF.

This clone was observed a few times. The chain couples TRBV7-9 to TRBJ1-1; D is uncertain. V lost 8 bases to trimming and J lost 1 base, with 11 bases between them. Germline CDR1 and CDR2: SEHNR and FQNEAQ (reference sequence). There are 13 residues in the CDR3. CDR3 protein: CASRIGQNTEAFF. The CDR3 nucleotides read TGTGCCAGCCGGATAGGGCAGAACACTGAAGCTTTCTTT. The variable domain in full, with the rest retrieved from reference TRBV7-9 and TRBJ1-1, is DTGVSQNPRHKITKRGQNVTFRCDPISEHNRLYWYRQTLGQGPEFLTYFQNEAQLEKSRLLSDRFSAERPKGSFSTLEIQRTEQGDSAMYLCASRIGQNTEAFFGQGTRLTVV.

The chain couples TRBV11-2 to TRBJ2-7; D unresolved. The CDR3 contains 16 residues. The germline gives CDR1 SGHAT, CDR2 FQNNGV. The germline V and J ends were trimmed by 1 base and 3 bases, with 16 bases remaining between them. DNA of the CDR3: TGTGCCAGCAGCTTAGGTCTTTCCGGTGCTCGCTACGAGCAGTACTTC. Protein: CASSLGLSGARYEQYF.

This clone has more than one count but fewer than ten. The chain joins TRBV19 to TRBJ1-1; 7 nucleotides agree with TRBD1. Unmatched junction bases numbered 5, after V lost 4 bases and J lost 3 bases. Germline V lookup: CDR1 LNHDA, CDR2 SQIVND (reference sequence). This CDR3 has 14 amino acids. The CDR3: CASSNQGEDTEAFF. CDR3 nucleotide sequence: TGTGCCAGTAGTAACCAGGGGGAGGACACTGAAGCTTTCTTT.

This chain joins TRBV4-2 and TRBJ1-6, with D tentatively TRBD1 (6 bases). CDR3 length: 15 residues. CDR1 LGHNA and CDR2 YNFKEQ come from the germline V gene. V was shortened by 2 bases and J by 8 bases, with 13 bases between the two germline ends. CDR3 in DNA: TGTGCCAGCAGCCAATCTCGACAGGAACATTCACCCCTCCACTTT. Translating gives CASSQSRQEHSPLHF.

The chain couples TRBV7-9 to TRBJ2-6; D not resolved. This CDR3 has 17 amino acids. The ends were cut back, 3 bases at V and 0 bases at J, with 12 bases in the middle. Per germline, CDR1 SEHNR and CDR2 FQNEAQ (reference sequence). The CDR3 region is CASSFIASNSGANVLTF. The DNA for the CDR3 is TGTGCCAGCAGCTTTATCGCCAGCAACTCTGGGGCCAACGTCCTGACTTTC.

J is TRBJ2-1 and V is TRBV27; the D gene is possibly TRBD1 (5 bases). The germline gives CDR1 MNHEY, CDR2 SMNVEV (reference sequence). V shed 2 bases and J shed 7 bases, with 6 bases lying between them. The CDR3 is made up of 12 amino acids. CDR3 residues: CASSLQGNEQFF. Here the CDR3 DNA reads TGTGCCAGCAGTTTACAGGGTAATGAGCAGTTCTTC.

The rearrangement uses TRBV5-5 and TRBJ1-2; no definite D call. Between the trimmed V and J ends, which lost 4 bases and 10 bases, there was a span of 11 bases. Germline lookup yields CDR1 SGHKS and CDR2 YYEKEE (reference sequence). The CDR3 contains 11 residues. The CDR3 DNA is TGTGCCAGCAGCGTCGAGAAGGACTACACCTTC. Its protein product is CASSVEKDYTF.

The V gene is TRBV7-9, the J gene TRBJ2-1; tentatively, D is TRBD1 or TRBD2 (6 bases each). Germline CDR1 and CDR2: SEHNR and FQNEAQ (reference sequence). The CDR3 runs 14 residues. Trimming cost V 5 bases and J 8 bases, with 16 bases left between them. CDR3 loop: CASSPSTGADEQFF. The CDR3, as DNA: TGTGCCAGCAGCCCTTCTACGGGGGCGGATGAGCAGTTCTTC.

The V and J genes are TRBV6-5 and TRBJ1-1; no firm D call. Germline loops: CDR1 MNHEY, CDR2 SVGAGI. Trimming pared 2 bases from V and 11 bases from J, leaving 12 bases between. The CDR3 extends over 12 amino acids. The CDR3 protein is CASSYQGSTAFF. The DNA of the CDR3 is TGTGCCAGCAGTTACCAAGGATCGACGGCTTTCTTT.

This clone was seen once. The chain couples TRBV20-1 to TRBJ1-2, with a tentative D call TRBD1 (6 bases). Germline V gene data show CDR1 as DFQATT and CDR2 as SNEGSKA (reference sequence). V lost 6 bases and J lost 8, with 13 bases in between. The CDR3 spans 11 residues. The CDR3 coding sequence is TGCAGTGCATATGGGACACCAGGCTACACCTTC. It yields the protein CSAYGTPGYTF.

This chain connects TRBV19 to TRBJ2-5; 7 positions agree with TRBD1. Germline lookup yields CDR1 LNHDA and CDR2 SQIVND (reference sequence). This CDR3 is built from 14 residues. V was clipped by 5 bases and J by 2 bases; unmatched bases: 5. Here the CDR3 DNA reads TGTGCCAGTAGTCTTCAGACAGGGCAAGAGACCCAGTACTTC. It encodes CASSLQTGQETQYF. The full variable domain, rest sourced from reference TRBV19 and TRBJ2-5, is DGGITQSPKYLFRKEGQNVTLSCEQNLNHDAMYWYRQDPGQGLRLIYYSQIVNDFQKGDIAEGYSVSREKKESFPLTVTSAQKNPTAFYLCASSLQTGQETQYFGPGTRLLVL.

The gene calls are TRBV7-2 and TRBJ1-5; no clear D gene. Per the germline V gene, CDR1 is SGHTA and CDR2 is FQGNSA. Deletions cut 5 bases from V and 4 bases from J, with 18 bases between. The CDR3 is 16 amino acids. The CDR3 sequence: CASSPRGGRTNQPQHF. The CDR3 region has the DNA TGTGCCAGCAGCCCCCGGGGAGGACGCACAAATCAGCCCCAGCATTTT.

For the CDR3, the DNA is TGTGCCAGCAGCTTAGCGGGCACCCGAAGGGAAAAACTGTTTTTT. Protein product: CASSLAGTRREKLFF. The genes are TRBV7-2 and TRBJ1-4, with D hard to call. V was cut by 0 bases and J by 8 bases, with 13 bases left in between. The germline gives CDR1 SGHTA, CDR2 FQGNSA. The CDR3 length is 15 residues.

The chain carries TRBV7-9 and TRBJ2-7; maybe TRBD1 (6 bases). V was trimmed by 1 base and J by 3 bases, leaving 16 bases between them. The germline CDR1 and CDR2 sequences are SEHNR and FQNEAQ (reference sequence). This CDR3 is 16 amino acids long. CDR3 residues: CASSLVLTGLIYEQYF. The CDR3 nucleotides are TGTGCCAGCAGCTTAGTTCTGACAGGACTGATCTACGAGCAGTACTTC. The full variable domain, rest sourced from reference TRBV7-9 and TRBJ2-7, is DTGVSQNPRHKITKRGQNVTFRCDPISEHNRLYWYRQTLGQGPEFLTYFQNEAQLEKSRLLSDRFSAERPKGSFSTLEIQRTEQGDSAMYLCASSLVLTGLIYEQYFGPGTRLTVT.

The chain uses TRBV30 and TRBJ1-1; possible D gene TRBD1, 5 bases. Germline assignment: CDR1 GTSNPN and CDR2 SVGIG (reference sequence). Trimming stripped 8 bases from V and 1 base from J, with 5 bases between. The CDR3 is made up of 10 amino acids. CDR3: CAGGNTEAFF. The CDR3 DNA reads TGTGCCGGGGGGAACACTGAAGCTTTCTTT.

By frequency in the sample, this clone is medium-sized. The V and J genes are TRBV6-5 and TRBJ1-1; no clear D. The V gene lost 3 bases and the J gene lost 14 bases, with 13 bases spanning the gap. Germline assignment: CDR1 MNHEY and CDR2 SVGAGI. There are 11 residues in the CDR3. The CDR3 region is CASSYPPTAFF. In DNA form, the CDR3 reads TGTGCCAGCAGTTATCCTCCGACCGCATTCTTT.

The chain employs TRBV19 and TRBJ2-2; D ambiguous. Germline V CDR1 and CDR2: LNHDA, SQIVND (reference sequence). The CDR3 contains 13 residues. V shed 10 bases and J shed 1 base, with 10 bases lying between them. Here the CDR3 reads CATSIKNTGELFF. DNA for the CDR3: TGTGCCACGTCGATTAAGAACACCGGGGAGCTGTTTTTT.

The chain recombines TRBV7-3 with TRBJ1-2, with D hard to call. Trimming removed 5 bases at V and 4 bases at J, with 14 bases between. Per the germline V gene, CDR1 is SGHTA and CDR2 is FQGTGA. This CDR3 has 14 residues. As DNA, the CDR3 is TGTGCCAGCAGCGGACCCGGAACAGTCTATGGCTACACCTTC. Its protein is CASSGPGTVYGYTF.